The 10 T cell receptor beta chains listed next were all sequenced from one sample in a study of cytomegalovirus exposure and HLA in healthy donors. Vbeta (60) and Jbeta (13) primers were used in the PCR. Sequenced by immunoSEQ multiplex PCR; TCRdb stores in-frame clones only, minus some. The top ten hold around 2.1% of the sample, which has about 170,000 clones, around 76% seen once. Specimen: PBMCs. These receptors were collected from a female donor in good health and CMV-seronegative.

The chain links TRBV29-1 to TRBJ2-1, with D hard to call. Germline loops: CDR1 SQVTM, CDR2 ANQGSEA. The CDR3 is 13 residues long. Between the trimmed V and J ends, which lost 3 bases and 6 bases, there was a span of 12 bases. The CDR3 reads CSVDLSTLNEQFF. The CDR3 bases are TGCAGCGTTGACCTTAGCACCCTCAATGAGCAGTTCTTC.

The genes are TRBV18 and TRBJ1-2; D is uncertain. The CDR3 has 13 amino acids. The germline V gene has CDR1 KGHSH and CDR2 LQKENI. Trimming left V 5 bases short and J 3 bases short, with 10 bases between. CDR3 in DNA: TGTGCCAGCTCAGTGGAGAATTACTATGGCTACACCTTC. Translated: CASSVENYYGYTF. The complete variable domain, with remaining parts taken from reference TRBV18 and TRBJ1-2, reads NAGVMQNPRHLVRRRGQEARLRCSPMKGHSHVYWYRQLPEEGLKFMVYLQKENIIDESGMPKERFSAEFPKEGPSILRIQQVVRGDSAAYFCASSVENYYGYTFGSGTRLTVV.

This clone was detected a few times. The J gene is TRBJ1-2, the V gene TRBV6-5; D not resolved. Germline CDR1 and CDR2: MNHEY and SVGAGI. This CDR3 has 13 residues. V was shortened by 8 bases and J by 2 bases, with 12 bases between the two germline ends. CDR3 sequence (DNA): TGTGCCAGCTATTCCCCGCTAAACTATGGCTACACCTTC. Translated, it gives CASYSPLNYGYTF.

This clone appeared a few times. The gene calls are TRBV11-2 and TRBJ1-2; TRBD1 matches 9 bases. This CDR3 spans 16 amino acids. V lost 1 base, J lost 3 bases, and 6 bases stayed unmatched. Germline CDR1 and CDR2: SGHAT and FQNNGV. CDR3 loop: CASSLVRQGVYYGYTF. CDR3 sequence (DNA): TGTGCCAGCAGCTTAGTTCGACAGGGGGTTTACTATGGCTACACCTTC.

CDR3 sequence reads: CASSMVLAGIQYF. CDR3 nucleotides: TGTGCCAGTAGTATGGTCCTAGCGGGAATTCAGTACTTC. The V gene is TRBV19, the J gene TRBJ2-4; TRBD2 agrees at 9 bases. The V and J ends lost 3 bases and 10 bases, in that order; junction bases with no gene match: 4. The CDR3 has 13 residues. The germline gives CDR1 LNHDA, CDR2 SQIVND (reference sequence). The complete variable domain, with remaining parts taken from reference TRBV19 and TRBJ2-4, reads DGGITQSPKYLFRKEGQNVTLSCEQNLNHDAMYWYRQDPGQGLRLIYYSQIVNDFQKGDIAEGYSVSREKKESFPLTVTSAQKNPTAFYLCASSMVLAGIQYFGAGTRLSVL.

This clone was recorded a few times. The chain combines TRBV14 with TRBJ2-1; 9 bases are a match to TRBD2. From germline, CDR1 is SGHDN and CDR2 FVKESK. This CDR3 is 15 amino acids long. Trimming cost V 4 bases and J 9 bases; bases outside gene matches: 10. CDR3 sequence reads: CASSPRRGRAAEQFF. The CDR3 nucleotides read TGTGCCAGCAGCCCCCGGCGCGGGAGGGCCGCTGAGCAGTTCTTC.

V and J are TRBV18 and TRBJ2-1, with 16 bases matching TRBD2. The V gene's germline CDR1 is KGHSH and CDR2 LQKENI. The CDR3 contains 16 residues. V lost 6 bases, J lost 7 bases, and 6 bases stayed unmatched. CDR3 sequence: CASSPGLAGGGNEQFF. CDR3 nucleotide sequence: TGTGCCAGCTCGCCGGGACTAGCGGGAGGGGGAAATGAGCAGTTCTTC.

This chain joins TRBV5-5 and TRBJ1-2, with a weak D call TRBD1 (5 bases). The CDR3 covers 14 residues. Deletions cut 0 bases from V and 3 bases from J, with 9 bases between. Per the germline V gene, CDR1 is SGHKS and CDR2 is YYEKEE (reference sequence). This chain's CDR3 is CASSLDGADYGYTF. The CDR3 DNA sequence: TGTGCCAGCAGCTTGGATGGGGCAGACTATGGCTACACCTTC.

The chain joins TRBV21-1 to TRBJ1-2; TRBD1 reflects the table's D call only, with no check against the DNA. TRBV21-1 is marked as a pseudogene. This CDR3 region has 16 residues. The CDR3 reads CASSKAPGASSYGYTF. CDR3 in DNA: TGTGCCAGCAGCAAAGCGCCAGGGGCCTCTTCCTATGGCTACACCTTC.

V and J are TRBV7-8 and TRBJ1-1, with 10 positions matching TRBD1. Germline V gene data show CDR1 as SGHVS and CDR2 as FQNEAQ. The CDR3 runs to 15 residues. V dropped 5 bases and J dropped 1; count of bases not matched to a gene: 4. This CDR3 reads CASSLRQGANTEAFF. CDR3 DNA sequence: TGTGCCAGCAGCCTACGACAGGGGGCGAACACTGAAGCTTTCTTT. The complete variable domain, with remaining parts taken from reference TRBV7-8 and TRBJ1-1, reads GAGVSQSPRYKVAKRGQDVALRCDPISGHVSLFWYQQALGQGPEFLTYFQNEAQLDKSGLPSDRFFAERPEGSVSTLKIQRTQQEDSAVYLCASSLRQGANTEAFFGQGTRLTVV.